The rows below give T cell receptor beta chains drawn from one sample of a study of shared T cell receptors in the human thymus. Profiling relied on immunoSEQ multiplex PCR, and the TCRdb table lists in-frame clones only, not all of them. This table holds about 540,000 clones, approximately 78% found once. This sample was shared with a second study, whose subject was human thymus T cells.

Material: thymocytes. The receptors here all came from a boy younger than two with a congenital heart defect. Both conserved end residues are part of each CDR3. Each record gives: J gene, V gene, CDR3 protein.

j_call: TRBJ1-3
v_call: TRBV30
cdr3_aa: CAGLPFSSGNTIYF

j_call: TRBJ2-3
v_call: TRBV5-1
cdr3_aa: CASSSYSGTGPSSTDTQYF

j_call: TRBJ2-7
v_call: TRBV6-1
cdr3_aa: CASSSGRPYEQYF

j_call: TRBJ2-1
v_call: TRBV30
cdr3_aa: CAGRTSGANEQFF

j_call: TRBJ1-5
v_call: TRBV28
cdr3_aa: CASRAGDRVFVGNQPQHF

j_call: TRBJ1-2
v_call: TRBV6-5
cdr3_aa: CASSSPGSLGDGYTF

j_call: TRBJ2-3
v_call: TRBV14
cdr3_aa: CASSQVRLAGGTDTQYF

j_call: TRBJ2-7
v_call: TRBV11-3
cdr3_aa: CASSTDRDRGNYEQYF

j_call: TRBJ2-1
v_call: TRBV5-1
cdr3_aa: CASSLGTSGRNEQFF

j_call: TRBJ2-5
v_call: TRBV6-8
cdr3_aa: CAVKGAQYF

j_call: TRBJ2-7
v_call: TRBV6-4
cdr3_aa: CASSEGPGSYEQYF